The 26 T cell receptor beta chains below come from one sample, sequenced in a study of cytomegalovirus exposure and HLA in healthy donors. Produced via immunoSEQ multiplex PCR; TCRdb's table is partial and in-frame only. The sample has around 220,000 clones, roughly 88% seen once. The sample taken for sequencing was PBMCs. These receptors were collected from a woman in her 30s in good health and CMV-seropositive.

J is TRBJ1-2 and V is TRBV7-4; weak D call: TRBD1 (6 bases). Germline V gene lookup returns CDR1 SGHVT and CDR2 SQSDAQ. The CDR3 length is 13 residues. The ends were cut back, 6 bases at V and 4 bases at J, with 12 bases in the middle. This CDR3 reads CASSWGAVYGYTF. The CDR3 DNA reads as TGTGCCAGCAGTTGGGGGGCGGTCTATGGCTACACCTTC.

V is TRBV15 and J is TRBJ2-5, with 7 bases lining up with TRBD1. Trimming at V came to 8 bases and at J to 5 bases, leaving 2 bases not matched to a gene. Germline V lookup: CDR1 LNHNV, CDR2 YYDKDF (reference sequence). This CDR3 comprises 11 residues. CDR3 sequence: CATLGGETQYF. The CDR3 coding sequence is TGTGCCACCTTAGGGGGCGAGACCCAGTACTTC. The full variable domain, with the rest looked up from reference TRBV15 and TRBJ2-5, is DAMVIQNPRYQVTQFGKPVTLSCSQTLNHNVMYWYQQKSSQAPKLLFHYYDKDFNNEADTPDNFQSRRPNTSFCFLDIRSPGLGDTAMYLCATLGGETQYFGPGTRLLVL.

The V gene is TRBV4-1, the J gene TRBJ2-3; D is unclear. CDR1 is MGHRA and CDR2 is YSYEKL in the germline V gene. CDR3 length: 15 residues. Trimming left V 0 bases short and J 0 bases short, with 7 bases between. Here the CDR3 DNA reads TGCGCCAGCAGCCAAGAGCTGACTAGCACAGATACGCAGTATTTT. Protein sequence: CASSQELTSTDTQYF.

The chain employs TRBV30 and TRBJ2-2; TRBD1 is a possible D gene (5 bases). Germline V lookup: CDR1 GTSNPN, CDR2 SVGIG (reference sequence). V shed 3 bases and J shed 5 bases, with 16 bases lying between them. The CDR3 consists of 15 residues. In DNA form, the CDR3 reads TGTGCCTGGAGAAGTGGTATCCAGGGAACCGGGGAGCTGTTTTTT. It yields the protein CAWRSGIQGTGELFF. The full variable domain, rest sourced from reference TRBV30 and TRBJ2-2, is SQTIHQWPATLVQPVGSPLSLECTVEGTSNPNLYWYRQAAGRGLQLLFYSVGIGQISSEVPQNLSASRPQDRQFILSSKKLLLSDSGFYLCAWRSGIQGTGELFFGEGSRLTVL.

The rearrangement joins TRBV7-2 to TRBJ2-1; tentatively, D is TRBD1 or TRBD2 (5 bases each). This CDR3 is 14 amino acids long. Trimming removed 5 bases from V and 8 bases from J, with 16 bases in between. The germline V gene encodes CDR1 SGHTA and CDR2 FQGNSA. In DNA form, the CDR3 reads TGTGCCAGCAGCCCGTTACTCCGGGGCGATGAGCAGTTCTTC. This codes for CASSPLLRGDEQFF.

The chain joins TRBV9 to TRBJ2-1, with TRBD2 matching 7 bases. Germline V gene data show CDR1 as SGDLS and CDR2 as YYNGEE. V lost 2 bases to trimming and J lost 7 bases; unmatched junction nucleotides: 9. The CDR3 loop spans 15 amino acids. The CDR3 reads CASSVIPGGRNEQFF. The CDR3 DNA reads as TGTGCCAGCAGCGTTATCCCGGGAGGCAGGAATGAGCAGTTCTTC.

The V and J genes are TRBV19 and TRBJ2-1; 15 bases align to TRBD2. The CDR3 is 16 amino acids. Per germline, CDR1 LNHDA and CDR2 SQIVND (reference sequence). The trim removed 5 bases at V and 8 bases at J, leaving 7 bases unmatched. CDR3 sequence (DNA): TGTGCCAGTAGTTCCGGGACTAGCGGGAGGCACTATGAGCAGTTCTTC. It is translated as CASSSGTSGRHYEQFF.

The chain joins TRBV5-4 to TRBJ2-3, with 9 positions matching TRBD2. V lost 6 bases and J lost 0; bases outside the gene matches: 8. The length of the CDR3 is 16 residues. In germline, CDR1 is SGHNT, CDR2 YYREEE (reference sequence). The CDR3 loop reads CASTDTSGLSTDTQYF. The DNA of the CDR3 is TGTGCCAGCACCGATACTAGCGGGCTTAGCACAGATACGCAGTATTTT.

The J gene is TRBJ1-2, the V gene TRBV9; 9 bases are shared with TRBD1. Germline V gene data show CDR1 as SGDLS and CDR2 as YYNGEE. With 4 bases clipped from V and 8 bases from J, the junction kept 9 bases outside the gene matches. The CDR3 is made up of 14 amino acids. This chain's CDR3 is CASSSRTGVLGYTF. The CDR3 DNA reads TGTGCCAGCAGCTCCCGGACAGGGGTTCTCGGCTACACCTTC.

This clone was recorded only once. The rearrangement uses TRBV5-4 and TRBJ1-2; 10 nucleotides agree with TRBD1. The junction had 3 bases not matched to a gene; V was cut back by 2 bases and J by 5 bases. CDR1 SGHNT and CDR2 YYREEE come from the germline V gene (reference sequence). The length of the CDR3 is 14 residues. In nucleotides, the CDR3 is TGTGCCAGCAGCTTTGGGGACAGGGGATATGGCTACACCTTC. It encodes CASSFGDRGYGYTF.

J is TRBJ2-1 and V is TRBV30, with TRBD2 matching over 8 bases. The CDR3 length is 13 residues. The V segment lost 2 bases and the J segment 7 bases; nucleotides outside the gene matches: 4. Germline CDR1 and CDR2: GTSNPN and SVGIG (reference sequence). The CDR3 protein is CAWSSGSANEQFF. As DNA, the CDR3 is TGTGCCTGGAGTAGCGGGAGTGCGAATGAGCAGTTCTTC. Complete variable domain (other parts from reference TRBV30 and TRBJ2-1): SQTIHQWPATLVQPVGSPLSLECTVEGTSNPNLYWYRQAAGRGLQLLFYSVGIGQISSEVPQNLSASRPQDRQFILSSKKLLLSDSGFYLCAWSSGSANEQFFGPGTRLTVL.

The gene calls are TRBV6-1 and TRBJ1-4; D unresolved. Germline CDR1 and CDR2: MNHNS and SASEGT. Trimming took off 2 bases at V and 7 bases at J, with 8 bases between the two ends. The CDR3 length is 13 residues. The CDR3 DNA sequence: TGTGCCAGCAGTGAATCGGGCATTGAAAAACTGTTTTTT. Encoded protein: CASSESGIEKLFF.

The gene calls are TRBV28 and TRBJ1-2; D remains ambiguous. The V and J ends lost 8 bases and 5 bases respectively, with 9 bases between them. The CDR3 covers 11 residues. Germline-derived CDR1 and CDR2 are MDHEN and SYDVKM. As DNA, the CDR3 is TGTGCCAGCGGGGATGGGTATGGCTACACCTTC. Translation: CASGDGYGYTF.

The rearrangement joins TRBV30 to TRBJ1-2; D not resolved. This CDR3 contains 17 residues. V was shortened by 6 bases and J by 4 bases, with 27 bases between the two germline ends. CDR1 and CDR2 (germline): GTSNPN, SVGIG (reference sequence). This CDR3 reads CACYPTPPQEETYGYTF. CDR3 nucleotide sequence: TGTGCCTGCTACCCGACCCCCCCGCAGGAGGAAACCTATGGCTACACCTTC.

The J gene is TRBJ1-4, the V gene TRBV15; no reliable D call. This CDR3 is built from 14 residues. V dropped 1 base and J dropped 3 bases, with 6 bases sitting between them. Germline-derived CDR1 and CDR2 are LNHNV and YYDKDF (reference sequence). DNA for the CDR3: TGTGCCACCAGCAGAGGTCAGGCTAATGAAAAACTGTTTTTT. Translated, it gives CATSRGQANEKLFF.

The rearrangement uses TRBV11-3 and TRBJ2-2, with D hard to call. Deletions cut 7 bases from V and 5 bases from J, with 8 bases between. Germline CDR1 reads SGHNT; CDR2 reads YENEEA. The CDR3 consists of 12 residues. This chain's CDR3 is CASILWTGELFF. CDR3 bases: TGTGCCAGCATACTGTGGACCGGGGAGCTGTTTTTT.

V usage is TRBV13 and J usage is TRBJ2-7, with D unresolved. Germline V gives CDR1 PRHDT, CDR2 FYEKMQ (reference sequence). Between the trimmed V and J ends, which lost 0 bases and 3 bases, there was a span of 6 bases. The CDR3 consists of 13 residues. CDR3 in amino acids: CASSLGFNYEQYF. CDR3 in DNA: TGTGCCAGCAGCTTAGGCTTTAACTACGAGCAGTACTTC.

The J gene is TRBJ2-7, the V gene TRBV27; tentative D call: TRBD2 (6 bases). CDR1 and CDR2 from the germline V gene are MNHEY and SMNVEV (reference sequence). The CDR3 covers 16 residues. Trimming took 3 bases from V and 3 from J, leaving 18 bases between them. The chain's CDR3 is CASSFSVGGMIYEQYF. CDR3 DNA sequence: TGTGCCAGCAGTTTCAGTGTGGGCGGGATGATCTACGAGCAGTACTTC.

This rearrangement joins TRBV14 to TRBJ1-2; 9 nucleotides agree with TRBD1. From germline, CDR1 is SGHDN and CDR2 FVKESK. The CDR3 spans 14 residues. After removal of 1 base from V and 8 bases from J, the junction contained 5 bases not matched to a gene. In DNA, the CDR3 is TGTGCCAGCAGCCAAGGACAGGGGGGTATGGGCTACACCTTC. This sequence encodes CASSQGQGGMGYTF.

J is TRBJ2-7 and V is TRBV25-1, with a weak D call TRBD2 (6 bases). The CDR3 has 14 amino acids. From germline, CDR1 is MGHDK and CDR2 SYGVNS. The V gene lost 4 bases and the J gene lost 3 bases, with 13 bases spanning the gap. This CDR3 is CASSVSGHFYEQYF. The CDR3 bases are TGTGCCAGCAGTGTTAGCGGACACTTCTACGAGCAGTACTTC.

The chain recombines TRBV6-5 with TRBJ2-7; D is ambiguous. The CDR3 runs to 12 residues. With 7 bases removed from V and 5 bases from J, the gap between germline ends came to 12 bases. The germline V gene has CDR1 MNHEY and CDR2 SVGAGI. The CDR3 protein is CASTSLFNEQYF. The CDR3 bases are TGTGCCAGCACCTCCCTTTTTAACGAGCAGTACTTC.

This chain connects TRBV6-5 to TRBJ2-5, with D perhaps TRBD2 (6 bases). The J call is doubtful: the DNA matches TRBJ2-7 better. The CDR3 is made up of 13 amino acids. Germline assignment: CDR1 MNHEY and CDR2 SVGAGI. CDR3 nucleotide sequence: TGTGCCAGCAGGTCTAGCGAGGCCAACGAGCAGTACTTC. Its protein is CASRSSEANEQYF.

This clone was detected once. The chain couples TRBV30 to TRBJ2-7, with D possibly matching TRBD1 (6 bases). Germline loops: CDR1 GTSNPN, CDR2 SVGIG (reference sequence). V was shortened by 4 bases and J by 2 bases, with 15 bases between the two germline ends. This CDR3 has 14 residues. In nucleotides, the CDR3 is TGTGCCTGGATGGACAGCTTTCTCGCCTACGAGCAGTACTTC. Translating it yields CAWMDSFLAYEQYF.

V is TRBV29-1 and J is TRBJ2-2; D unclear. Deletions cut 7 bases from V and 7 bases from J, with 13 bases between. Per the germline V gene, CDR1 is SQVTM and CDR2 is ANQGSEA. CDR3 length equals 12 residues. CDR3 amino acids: CSGRSGVGELFF. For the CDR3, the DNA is TGCAGCGGTCGGAGTGGAGTCGGGGAGCTGTTTTTT.

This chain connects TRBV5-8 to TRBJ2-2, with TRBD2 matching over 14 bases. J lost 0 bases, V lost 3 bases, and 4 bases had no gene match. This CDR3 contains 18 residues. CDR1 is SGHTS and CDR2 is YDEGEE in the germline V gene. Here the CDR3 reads CASSWGTSGRANTGELFF. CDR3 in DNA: TGTGCCAGCAGCTGGGGGACTAGCGGGAGAGCGAACACCGGGGAGCTGTTTTTT.

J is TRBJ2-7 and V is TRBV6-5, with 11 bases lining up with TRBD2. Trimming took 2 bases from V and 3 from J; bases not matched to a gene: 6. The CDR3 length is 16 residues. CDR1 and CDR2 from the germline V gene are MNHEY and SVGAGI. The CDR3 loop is CASSYTIGTSGYEQYF. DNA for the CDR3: TGTGCCAGCAGTTACACGATAGGGACTAGCGGCTACGAGCAGTACTTC.